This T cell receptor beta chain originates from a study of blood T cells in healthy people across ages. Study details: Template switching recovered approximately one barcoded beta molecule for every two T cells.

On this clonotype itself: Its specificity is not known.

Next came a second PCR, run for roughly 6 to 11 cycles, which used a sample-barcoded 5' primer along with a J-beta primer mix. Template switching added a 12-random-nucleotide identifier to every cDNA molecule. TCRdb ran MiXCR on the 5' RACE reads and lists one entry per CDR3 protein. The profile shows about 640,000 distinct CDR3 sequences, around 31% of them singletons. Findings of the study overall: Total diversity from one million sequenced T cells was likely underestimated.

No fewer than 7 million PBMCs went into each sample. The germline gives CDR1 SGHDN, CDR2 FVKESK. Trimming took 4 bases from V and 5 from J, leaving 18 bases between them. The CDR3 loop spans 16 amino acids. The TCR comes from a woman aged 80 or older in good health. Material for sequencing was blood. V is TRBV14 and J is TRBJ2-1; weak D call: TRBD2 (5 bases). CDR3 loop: CASSPRGLANNNEQFF. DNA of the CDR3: TGTGCCAGCAGCCCCAGAGGGCTGGCAAATAACAATGAGCAGTTCTTC.